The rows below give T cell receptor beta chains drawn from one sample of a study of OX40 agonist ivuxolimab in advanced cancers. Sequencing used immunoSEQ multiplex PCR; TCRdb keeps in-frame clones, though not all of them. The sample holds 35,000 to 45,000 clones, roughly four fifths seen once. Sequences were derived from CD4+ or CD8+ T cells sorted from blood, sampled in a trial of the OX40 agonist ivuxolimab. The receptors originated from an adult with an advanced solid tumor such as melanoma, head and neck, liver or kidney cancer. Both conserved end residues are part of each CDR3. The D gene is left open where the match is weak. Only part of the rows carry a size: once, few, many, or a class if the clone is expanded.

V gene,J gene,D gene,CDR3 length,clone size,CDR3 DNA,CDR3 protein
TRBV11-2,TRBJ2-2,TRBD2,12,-,TGTGCCAGCGGCCGGGGGGCCGGGGAGCTGTTTTTT,CASGRGAGELFF
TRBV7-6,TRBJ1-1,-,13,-,TGTGCCAGCAGCTTAGAGTTGAACACTGAAGCTTTCTTT,CASSLELNTEAFF
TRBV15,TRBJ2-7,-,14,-,TGTGCCACCAGCCCGTCGAGGGGTCCAAACGAGCAGTACTTC,CATSPSRGPNEQYF
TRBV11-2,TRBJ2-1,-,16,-,TGTGCCAGCAGCTTAGTGGGGGGCGGCACAAACAATGAGCAGTTCTTC,CASSLVGGGTNNEQFF
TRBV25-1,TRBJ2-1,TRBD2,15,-,TGTGCCAGCAGCTTGGGACTAGCGGCCTACAATGAGCAGTTCTTC,CASSLGLAAYNEQFF
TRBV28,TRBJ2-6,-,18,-,TGTGCCAGCAGTGGTATTGGGACTTCTGGCTCTGGGGCCAACGTCCTGACTTTC,CASSGIGTSGSGANVLTF
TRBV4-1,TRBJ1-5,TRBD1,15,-,TGCGCCAGCAGCCAGGGACAGAATAGCAATCAGCCCCAGCATTTT,CASSQGQNSNQPQHF
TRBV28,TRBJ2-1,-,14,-,TGTGCCAGCAGTTCCATGGAGAAAGGCAATGAGCAGTTCTTC,CASSSMEKGNEQFF
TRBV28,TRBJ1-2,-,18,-,TGTGCCAGCAGTAACTACGGGACGGTTCCTGAAGCTAACTATGGCTACACCTTC,CASSNYGTVPEANYGYTF
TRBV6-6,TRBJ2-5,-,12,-,TGCACCACCGTGGACCACCAAGAGACCCAGTACTTC,CTTVDHQETQYF
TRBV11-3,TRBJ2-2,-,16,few,TGTGCCAGCAGCTCTTACGCTGAGTCGGGTGCCGGGGAGCTGTTTTTT,CASSSYAESGAGELFF
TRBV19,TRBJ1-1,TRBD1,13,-,TGTGCCAGTAAGGAGGGGGCGGGCACTGAAGCTTTCTTT,CASKEGAGTEAFF
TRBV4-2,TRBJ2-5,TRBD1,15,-,TGTGCCAGCAGCCCAGGGCCCGGGACAGGAGAGACCCAGTACTTC,CASSPGPGTGETQYF
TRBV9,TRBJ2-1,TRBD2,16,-,TGTGCCAGCAGCGTGAATCCGGGACTAGCGGGAGATGAGCAGTTCTTC,CASSVNPGLAGDEQFF
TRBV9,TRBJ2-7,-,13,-,TGTGCCAGCAGCGTAGGGGACGCGGACACTCGCTACTTC,CASSVGDADTRYF
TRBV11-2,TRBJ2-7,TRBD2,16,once,TGTGCCAGCAGCTTACCGTCCGGGGGGGGTAGCTACGAGCAGTACTTC,CASSLPSGGGSYEQYF
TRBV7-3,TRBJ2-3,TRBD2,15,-,TGTGCCAGCAGCTTGAGCGGGGGGGCCACAGATACGCAGTATTTT,CASSLSGGATDTQYF
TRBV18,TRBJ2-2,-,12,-,TGTGCCAGCTCACCCGGTGGCGGGGAGCTGTTTTTT,CASSPGGGELFF
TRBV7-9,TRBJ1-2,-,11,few,TGTGCCAGCAGCGAAAGGATGGGCTACACCTTC,CASSERMGYTF
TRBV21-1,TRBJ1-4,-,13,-,TGTGCCAGCATTGGGGGGTCAGGGGAAAAACTGTTTTTT,CASIGGSGEKLFF
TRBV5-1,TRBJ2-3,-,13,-,TGCGCCAGCAGCTTGTGGACGACAGATACGCAGTATTTT,CASSLWTTDTQYF
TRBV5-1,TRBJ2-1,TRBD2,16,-,TGCGCCAGCAGCTTTACTAGCGGTTACGTCGACAATGAGCAGTTCTTC,CASSFTSGYVDNEQFF
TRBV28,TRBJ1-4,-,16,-,TGTGCCAGCAGTTTATTGGGGGAGGCAACTAATGAAAAACTGTTTTTT,CASSLLGEATNEKLFF
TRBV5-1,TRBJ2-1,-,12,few,TGCGCCAGCAGTCCTACACTAGAGGAGCAGTTCTTC,CASSPTLEEQFF